The source of this TCR beta chain is a study of shared clonotypes between healthy human individuals. Study-level information: A few men and two women, aged 18 to 49, were donors.

Positive CCR7 selection of CD45RO-negative cells yielded the naive CD8 cells, and terminally differentiated effector memory CD45RA+ cells were excluded. Details on this clone: Its antigen remains unidentified.

The CDR3 totals 17 residues. V dropped 1 base and J dropped 1; count of bases not matched to a gene: 7. Germline CDR1 SGHRS, CDR2 YFSETQ. Here immunoSEQ multiplex PCR was the method, and the copy in TCRdb shows in-frame clones only, minus some. The sample has about 2 million clones; about 95% are singletons. Broader study findings: Estimated richness values were generally larger in naive subsets than in memory subsets.

The chain is built from TRBV5-1 and TRBJ2-3; the match to TRBD2 covers 9 bases. This receptor was taken from a young man in good health. The sample comprised naive CD8+ T cells sorted from blood. CDR3 bases: TGCGCCAGCAGCTTGTTCTTAGCGGGAGAGGGCACAGATACGCAGTATTTT. Its translation is CASSLFLAGEGTDTQYF.